Listed below are T cell receptor beta chains from one sample, sequenced in a study of T cells after yellow fever vaccination. TCRdb reanalysed the 5' RACE reads using MiXCR and keeps one entry per CDR3 protein. In the table there are some 550,000 distinct CDR3 sequences, about 19% of which are singletons. The material sequenced was PBMCs, taken 15 days after the yellow fever booster vaccination. These receptors all stem from a man aged 25 to 40 who received the YFV17D yellow fever vaccine. Both conserved end residues are part of each CDR3. D genes are given only for firm matches.

CASSQDPGAGANEQFF	TRBV4-3	TRBJ2-1	.
CASSYRPSGRAVDTQYF	TRBV6-2/TRBV6-3	TRBJ2-3	TRBD2
CASRDRGAGGLSYEQYF	TRBV27	TRBJ2-7	TRBD1
CASSRTDSSGRAFYEQYF	TRBV5-1	TRBJ2-7	TRBD2
CASNPGQGQSSYNSPLHF	TRBV6-5	TRBJ1-6	TRBD1
CASSLARGLAGADPNEQFF	TRBV7-2	TRBJ2-1	TRBD2
CASSLGGASGVGYEQYF	TRBV7-2	TRBJ2-7	.
CATSRVPGAGWPQHF	TRBV15	TRBJ1-5	.
CASSPGTSGHSYNEQFF	TRBV12-3/TRBV12-4	TRBJ2-1	TRBD2
CASVRGTEVPYNEQFF	TRBV6-2/TRBV6-3	TRBJ2-1	.
CATSRVGSSGLNEQFF	TRBV15	TRBJ2-1	TRBD2
CASSLTQGQNIQYF	TRBV5-1	TRBJ2-4	.
CASSPVGSHEQYF	TRBV7-9	TRBJ2-7	.
CASAPVPDLRTDTQYF	TRBV5-1	TRBJ2-3	.
CSVEGPTSTDTQYF	TRBV29-1	TRBJ2-3	.
CSARDLSEYEQYF	TRBV20-1	TRBJ2-7	.